This TCR beta chain was sequenced during a study of cytomegalovirus exposure and HLA in healthy donors. The overall study: In a previous analysis, 120 million or so unique TCR beta sequences were found from some 180 million T cells. Overall study results and limits: One variant, a missense change in DCLRE1C, was linked in a later analysis to TCR beta V- and J-gene trimming.

This clone was counted a few times. What it binds is not known. V lost 0 bases and J lost 9, with 17 bases in between. Germline CDR1 reads MNHEY; CDR2 reads SVGAGI. The CDR3 has 15 amino acids. The PCR made use of 60 Vbeta and 13 Jbeta primers. Per the original methods: A later analysis counted approximately 80 million unique TCR beta chains, around 10 million shared. The method was immunoSEQ multiplex PCR; TCRdb's version includes in-frame clones alone and lacks a portion of them. Clone size and V and J calls were adopted from that table, with D and trimming inferred from the DNA. The sample gives 95,000 to 150,000 clones, about 15% of which show up once; approximately 2.9% is in the top ten.

The sequence was obtained from a female donor in good health and CMV-seropositive. Input material: PBMCs. V usage is TRBV6-5 and J usage is TRBJ1-1; maybe TRBD1 (6 bases). DNA for the CDR3: TGTGCCAGCAGTTACTCCGGGGGGCAGCTAGGTAAAGCTTTCTTT. Encoded protein: CASSYSGGQLGKAFF.